The next 18 T cell receptor beta chains were all read from a single sample in a study of cytomegalovirus exposure and HLA in healthy donors. This PCR relied on a set of 60 Vbeta primers and 13 Jbeta primers. Clones were read by immunoSEQ multiplex PCR, and TCRdb kept only the in-frame ones, dropping some. The sample data list tens of thousands of clones. Sequencing was carried out using PBMCs. Receptors originate from a woman between 18 and 30 years old in good health and CMV-seronegative.

The V call is TRBV5-6, the J call TRBJ1-4; 8 bases line up with TRBD1. The length of the CDR3 is 14 residues. Trimming took 3 bases from V and 7 from J; bases not matched to a gene: 5. Germline V gene sequence: CDR1 SGHDT, CDR2 YYEEEE. The CDR3 nucleotides read TGTGCCAGCAGCTCGGACAGGGAAGGTGAAAAACTGTTTTTT. Translated: CASSSDREGEKLFF.

This rearrangement joins TRBV30 to TRBJ2-7; D perhaps matches TRBD2 (5 bases). Germline assignment: CDR1 GTSNPN and CDR2 SVGIG (reference sequence). Trimming removed 2 bases at V and 5 bases at J, with 13 bases between. This CDR3 is 13 amino acids long. The CDR3 bases are TGTGCCTGGAGTAATCTGGTCGGGAACGAGCAGTACTTC. It yields the protein CAWSNLVGNEQYF.

The rearrangement links TRBV6-5 to TRBJ1-1; D unclear. This CDR3 spans 14 amino acids. The germline V and J ends were trimmed by 0 bases and 10 bases, with 15 bases remaining between them. Germline V gene lookup returns CDR1 MNHEY and CDR2 SVGAGI. The CDR3 DNA reads TGTGCCAGCAGTTACTCGGAGTCGGGGATTGGAGCTTTCTTT. It translates to CASSYSESGIGAFF.

This chain uses TRBV5-1 with TRBJ1-1; 9 nucleotides match TRBD1. J lost 10 bases, V lost 0 bases, and 7 bases had no gene match. Germline V lookup: CDR1 SGHRS, CDR2 YFSETQ. The CDR3 is 14 amino acids. The CDR3: CASSLAGSQGAAFF. The CDR3 DNA reads TGCGCCAGCAGCTTGGCCGGTTCACAGGGGGCAGCTTTCTTT.

This rearrangement joins TRBV15 to TRBJ1-2; 7 positions agree with TRBD1. The CDR3 runs to 12 residues. V was pared by 9 bases and J by 6 bases, with 7 bases of the junction left unmatched. Germline CDR1 and CDR2: LNHNV and YYDKDF (reference sequence). The CDR3 region is CATTDRVDGYTF. The DNA of the CDR3 is TGTGCCACTACCGACAGGGTTGATGGCTACACCTTC.

The V gene is TRBV19, the J gene TRBJ1-1, with 7 bases aligning to TRBD1. CDR1 is LNHDA and CDR2 is SQIVND in the germline V gene (reference sequence). This CDR3 is 16 amino acids long. V was pared by 4 bases and J by 8 bases, with 16 bases of the junction left unmatched. Written as DNA, the CDR3 is TGTGCCAGTAGTACCGCCGGGAGGGGGCTAGGAGGGGAAGCTTTCTTT. Its protein is CASSTAGRGLGGEAFF.

The chain employs TRBV29-1 and TRBJ2-1; 16 bases line up with TRBD2. There are 14 residues in the CDR3. Germline V lookup: CDR1 SQVTM, CDR2 ANQGSEA. J lost 10 bases, V lost 7 bases, and 7 bases had no gene match. DNA for the CDR3: TGCAGCGCCGGGACTAGCGGGGGGGCCATAGAGCAGTTCTTC. Translation gives CSAGTSGGAIEQFF.

The V gene is TRBV4-2, the J gene TRBJ2-2; weak D call: TRBD1 (6 bases). V was shortened by 0 bases and J by 0 bases, with 11 bases between the two germline ends. Germline V CDR1 and CDR2: LGHNA, YNFKEQ. The CDR3 length is 17 residues. The CDR3 is CASSQDRQDANTGELFF. The CDR3 DNA follows: TGTGCCAGCAGCCAAGATAGACAGGACGCGAACACCGGGGAGCTGTTTTTT.

V and J are TRBV4-1 and TRBJ1-1, with D hard to call. CDR1 and CDR2 from the germline V gene are MGHRA and YSYEKL. This CDR3 is 17 amino acids long. The ends were cut back, 4 bases at V and 1 base at J, with 19 bases in the middle. The CDR3 sequence: CASSRGRIWHPNTEAFF. The DNA for the CDR3 is TGCGCCAGCAGCCGAGGGAGGATATGGCATCCGAACACTGAAGCTTTCTTT.

This rearrangement joins TRBV5-1 to TRBJ1-1, with TRBD1 matching 7 bases. Germline V lookup: CDR1 SGHRS, CDR2 YFSETQ. J was trimmed by 5 bases and V by 2 bases; bases with no gene match: 9. This CDR3 is built from 15 residues. The CDR3 is CASSLGGLGDTEAFF. The CDR3 DNA reads as TGCGCCAGCAGCTTAGGGGGCCTCGGTGATACTGAAGCTTTCTTT. The whole variable domain, remainder taken from reference TRBV5-1 and TRBJ1-1, is KAGVTQTPRYLIKTRGQQVTLSCSPISGHRSVSWYQQTPGQGLQFLFEYFSETQRNKGNFPGRFSGRQFSNSRSEMNVSTLELGDSALYLCASSLGGLGDTEAFFGQGTRLTVV.

The chain employs TRBV25-1 and TRBJ1-1; no reliable D call. Germline V gene data show CDR1 as MGHDK and CDR2 as SYGVNS. V was clipped by 3 bases and J by 10 bases, with 18 bases between them. The CDR3 is made up of 14 amino acids. The CDR3 is CASSDLREGYGAFF. CDR3 DNA: TGTGCCAGCAGTGACTTAAGGGAGGGATATGGAGCTTTCTTT. The full variable domain, its missing parts supplied by reference TRBV25-1 and TRBJ1-1, is EADIYQTPRYLVIGTGKKITLECSQTMGHDKMYWYQQDPGMELHLIHYSYGVNSTEKGDLSSESTVSRIRTEHFPLTLESARPSHTSQYLCASSDLREGYGAFFGQGTRLTVV.

The chain employs TRBV18 and TRBJ2-1, with D possibly matching TRBD2 (5 bases). The V gene's germline CDR1 is KGHSH and CDR2 LQKENI. V lost 3 bases and J lost 0, with 12 bases in between. The CDR3 is made up of 16 amino acids. DNA for the CDR3: TGTGCCAGCTCACCCCCGGGAATCTCCTCCTACAATGAGCAGTTCTTC. Protein: CASSPPGISSYNEQFF.

V and J are TRBV9 and TRBJ1-1, with TRBD1 as a possible D gene (5 bases). The V end was cut by 0 bases, the J end by 0 bases, with 15 bases between. The CDR3 consists of 17 residues. The germline CDR1 and CDR2 sequences are SGDLS and YYNGEE. CDR3 protein: CASSVVGSGGMNTEAFF. The CDR3 coding sequence is TGTGCCAGCAGCGTAGTGGGCTCGGGGGGAATGAACACTGAAGCTTTCTTT.

This rearrangement joins TRBV12-1 to TRBJ2-7; no DNA check was done on the table's D call, TRBD2. TRBV12-1 is listed as a pseudogene. This CDR3 spans 16 amino acids. DNA of the CDR3: TGTGCCAGCAGCTTCCGGACTAGCGGGGGGCCATCCGAGCAGTACTTC. It yields the protein CASSFRTSGGPSEQYF.

V usage is TRBV4-1 and J usage is TRBJ2-7; no firm D call. V was clipped by 3 bases and J by 3 bases, with 12 bases between them. The CDR3 is 14 amino acids. Germline lookup yields CDR1 MGHRA and CDR2 YSYEKL. The CDR3 nucleotides are TGCGCCAGCAGCCATTCCGGGTCAATCTACGAGCAGTACTTC. Protein sequence: CASSHSGSIYEQYF.

The chain's CDR3 is CASSHFPSGPDNEQFF. The CDR3 DNA is TGTGCCAGCAGTCACTTTCCTAGCGGACCTGACAATGAGCAGTTCTTC. The chain carries TRBV6-7 and TRBJ2-1, with TRBD2 identical over 7 bases. TRBV6-7 is noted as an ORF with a role that remains uncertain. After removal of 5 bases from V and 5 bases from J, the junction contained 12 bases not matched to a gene. The CDR3 is 16 amino acids.

This chain uses TRBV7-9 with TRBJ2-1, with D possibly matching TRBD1 (5 bases). The CDR3 spans 14 residues. The germline V and J ends were trimmed by 5 bases and 8 bases, with 16 bases remaining between them. Per the germline V gene, CDR1 is SEHNR and CDR2 is FQNEAQ (reference sequence). The CDR3 here is CASSRLGLVDEQFF. CDR3 nucleotide sequence: TGTGCCAGCAGCCGACTGGGGCTTGTGGATGAGCAGTTCTTC.

The V gene is TRBV5-4, the J gene TRBJ2-3, with D possibly matching TRBD2 (5 bases). The germline V and J ends were trimmed by 4 bases and 0 bases, with 12 bases remaining between them. The CDR3 is 15 amino acids. The V gene's germline CDR1 is SGHNT and CDR2 YYREEE (reference sequence). The CDR3 coding sequence is TGTGCCAGCAGCACGGCGAGGGATAGCACAGATACGCAGTATTTT. Translated: CASSTARDSTDTQYF.